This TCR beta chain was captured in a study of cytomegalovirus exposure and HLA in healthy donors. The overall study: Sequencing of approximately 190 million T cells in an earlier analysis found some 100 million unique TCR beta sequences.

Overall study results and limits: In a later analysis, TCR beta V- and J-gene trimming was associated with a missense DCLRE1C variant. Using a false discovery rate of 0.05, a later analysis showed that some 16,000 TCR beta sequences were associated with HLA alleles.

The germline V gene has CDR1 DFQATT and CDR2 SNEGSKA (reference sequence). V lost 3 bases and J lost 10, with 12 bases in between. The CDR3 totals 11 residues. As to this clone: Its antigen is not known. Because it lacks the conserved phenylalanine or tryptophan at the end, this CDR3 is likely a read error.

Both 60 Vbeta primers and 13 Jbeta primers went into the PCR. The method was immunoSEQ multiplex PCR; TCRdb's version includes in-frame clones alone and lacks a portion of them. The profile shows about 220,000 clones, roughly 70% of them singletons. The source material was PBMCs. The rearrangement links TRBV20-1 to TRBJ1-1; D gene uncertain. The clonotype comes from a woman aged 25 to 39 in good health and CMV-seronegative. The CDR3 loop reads CSASYMRGAFL. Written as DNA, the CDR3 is TGCAGTGCTAGTTATATGAGAGGAGCTTTCTTG.